Below, 15 T cell receptor beta chains from the same sample are listed, as sequenced in a study of radiation and T cells in renal cell carcinoma. Time point in this sample: blood 4 weeks post-SBRT, at nephrectomy. Indicated treatment: 15 Gy SBRT to primary tumor, nephrectomy 4 weeks later. Sequenced by immunoSEQ multiplex PCR; TCRdb stores in-frame clones only, minus some. The table includes some 150,000 clones, 65% to 90% detected once. Source: blood, taken from a patient whose treatment included radiotherapy and nephrectomy. The receptors come from a woman in her fifties or sixties with renal cell carcinoma.

In the case of this clone: The same CDR3 can be traced to other DNA sequences in this sample. The chain has TRBV4-2 and TRBJ1-4; 12 bases match TRBD1. Germline V gene lookup returns CDR1 LGHNA and CDR2 YNFKEQ. Trimming removed 5 bases from V and 4 bases from J; junction bases left unmatched: 11. CDR3 size: 18 residues. CDR3 sequence (DNA): TGTGCCAGCAGCTTTGAGGGTGGGACAGGGGGCCATAATGAAAAACTGTTTTTT. This encodes CASSFEGGTGGHNEKLFF.

The chain couples TRBV7-9 to TRBJ2-7, with 8 bases that match TRBD1. Germline CDR1 and CDR2: SEHNR and FQNEAQ (reference sequence). V was clipped by 5 bases and J by 6 bases; unmatched bases: 12. The CDR3 sequence is 15 residues long. DNA of the CDR3: TGTGCCAGCAGCCGCAAGAGGCAGGGGGCGGGCGAGCAGTACTTC. Encoded protein: CASSRKRQGAGEQYF.

The chain couples TRBV28 to TRBJ1-1; D remains ambiguous. This CDR3 spans 13 amino acids. Germline values: CDR1 MDHEN, CDR2 SYDVKM. The germline V and J ends were trimmed by 3 bases and 1 base, with 6 bases remaining between them. The CDR3 protein is CASSLSPNTEAFF. In DNA, the CDR3 is TGTGCCAGCAGTTTGAGTCCGAACACTGAAGCTTTCTTT.

The chain uses TRBV7-3 and TRBJ2-1; 7 positions match TRBD2. Germline trimming cut 4 bases from V and 8 bases from J; bases unmatched to any gene: 14. This CDR3 is built from 16 residues. Per germline, CDR1 SGHTA and CDR2 FQGTGA. CDR3 region: CASSSGLAGVGDEQFF. The CDR3 DNA sequence: TGTGCCAGCAGCTCCGGCCTCGCGGGAGTTGGGGATGAGCAGTTCTTC.

This clone turned up a few times. The CDR3 DNA sequence: TGTGCCAGCAGCGAGGGGGTCGGCACTGAAGCTTTCTTT. Translation gives CASSEGVGTEAFF. J is TRBJ1-1 and V is TRBV7-9; a weak D match, TRBD1 (6 bases). Trimming pared 5 bases from V and 4 bases from J, leaving 11 bases between. The CDR3 is 13 amino acids. Per the germline V gene, CDR1 is SEHNR and CDR2 is FQNEAQ (reference sequence).

This chain uses TRBV2 with TRBJ2-7, with 10 bases that match TRBD1. Germline values: CDR1 SNHLY, CDR2 FYNNEI. Trimming removed 4 bases from V and 4 bases from J; junction bases left unmatched: 7. CDR3 length: 15 residues. CDR3 nucleotides: TGTGCCAGCAGTGCCCAGACAGGGGGCCGTTACGAGCAGTACTTC. As protein: CASSAQTGGRYEQYF.

This clone was counted once. The rearrangement joins TRBV28 to TRBJ1-1; D possibly corresponds to TRBD1 (6 bases). The CDR3 contains 15 residues. Per the germline V gene, CDR1 is MDHEN and CDR2 is SYDVKM. V shed 5 bases and J shed 1 base, with 14 bases lying between them. For the CDR3, the DNA is TGTGCCAGCAGTCTACCGGGACATCAGAACACTGAAGCTTTCTTT. Its protein is CASSLPGHQNTEAFF.

The chain employs TRBV28 and TRBJ1-1; D might be TRBD1 (5 bases). V lost 6 bases, J lost 8 bases, and 13 bases lay in between. The CDR3 is made up of 12 amino acids. In germline, CDR1 is MDHEN, CDR2 SYDVKM. CDR3 loop: CASRGRTVEAFF. The CDR3, as DNA: TGTGCCAGCAGGGGACGGACCGTCGAAGCTTTCTTT.

The genes are TRBV7-2 and TRBJ1-1; D is unresolved. CDR1 and CDR2 (germline): SGHTA, FQGNSA. Trimming pared 4 bases from V and 1 base from J, leaving 10 bases between. The length of the CDR3 is 14 residues. CDR3 nucleotides: TGTGCCAGCAGCTACCTCGGGAAGAACACTGAAGCTTTCTTT. Its translation is CASSYLGKNTEAFF.

The chain combines TRBV18 with TRBJ2-7; 9 bases are a match to TRBD1. V lost 6 bases, J lost 0 bases, and 9 bases stayed unmatched. The CDR3 is 16 amino acids. Germline V lookup: CDR1 KGHSH, CDR2 LQKENI. DNA of the CDR3: TGTGCCAGCTCCTCTACAGGGGGCACCTCCTCCTACGAGCAGTACTTC. Amino acid sequence: CASSSTGGTSSYEQYF.

V usage is TRBV5-6 and J usage is TRBJ2-7, with no clear D. The ends were cut back, 4 bases at V and 2 bases at J, with 4 bases in the middle. CDR3 length equals 11 residues. CDR1 is SGHDT and CDR2 is YYEEEE in the germline V gene. The DNA for the CDR3 is TGTGCCAGCAGCGCCGCCTACGAGCAGTACTTC. It is translated as CASSAAYEQYF.

The chain uses TRBV11-3 and TRBJ2-1; the D gene is possibly TRBD2 (6 bases). V was trimmed by 1 base and J by 7 bases, leaving 11 bases between them. Germline V gene data show CDR1 as SGHNT and CDR2 as YENEEA. There are 14 residues in the CDR3. CDR3 loop: CASSLAASVNEQFF. The CDR3 nucleotides read TGTGCCAGCAGCTTAGCGGCTAGCGTGAATGAGCAGTTCTTC.

This sequence joins TRBV27 and TRBJ1-5; the D gene is possibly TRBD1 (6 bases). Germline V gene data show CDR1 as MNHEY and CDR2 as SMNVEV (reference sequence). Trimming stripped 5 bases from V and 3 bases from J, with 20 bases between. This CDR3 region has 17 residues. In nucleotides, the CDR3 is TGTGCCAGCAGTCCCCAGTCCTCCAGGGGCGACAATCAGCCCCAGCATTTT. Its translation: CASSPQSSRGDNQPQHF.

The chain joins TRBV7-2 to TRBJ1-5, with D possibly matching TRBD1 (5 bases). Trimming shortened V by 5 bases and J by 6 bases, and 11 bases separated the two germline ends. Germline V lookup: CDR1 SGHTA, CDR2 FQGNSA. The CDR3 totals 13 residues. The CDR3 coding sequence is TGTGCCAGCAGCGAAGAGGGGATTCAGCCCCAGCATTTT. Protein product: CASSEEGIQPQHF.

The chain joins TRBV27 to TRBJ2-6; D might be TRBD2 (5 bases). Trimming shortened V by 1 base and J by 2 bases, and 6 bases separated the two germline ends. CDR1 MNHEY and CDR2 SMNVEV come from the germline V gene (reference sequence). The CDR3 extends over 15 amino acids. The CDR3 region is CASSLLTTGANVLTF. DNA of the CDR3: TGTGCCAGCAGTTTATTGACTACTGGGGCCAACGTCCTGACTTTC.